This T cell receptor (beta chain) was obtained from a study of cytomegalovirus exposure and HLA in healthy donors. General observations from the study: Sequences of the TCR beta chain were said to predict the HLA-A and HLA-B alleles of most subjects accurately. Across donors, presence/absence analyses took sequencing depth to be roughly uniform. In an earlier analysis, about 87% or about 30%: the productive usage of most TCR beta V segments.

Turning to this clone: Its antigen is unidentified.

The CDR3 has 15 residues. Losses at the gene ends were 6 bases for V and 5 bases for J; bases not matched to a gene: 12. In germline, CDR1 is MDHEN, CDR2 SYDVKM. A multiplex PCR was run with 60 Vbeta primers and 13 Jbeta primers. Only in-frame clones appear in the TCRdb table, and some are missing; sequencing was by immunoSEQ multiplex PCR. Its table records roughly 100,000 clones. The V and J genes are TRBV28 and TRBJ2-5; 7 positions match TRBD1. Sequencing was performed on PBMCs. The clonotype originates from a man aged 50 to 59 in good health and CMV-seropositive. CDR3 sequence (DNA): TGTGCCAGCAGCCCGGGGACAGTCCGCGGTGAGACCCAGTACTTC. Protein product: CASSPGTVRGETQYF. The full variable domain, in which reference TRBV28 and TRBJ2-5 provide the parts outside the CDR3, is DVKVTQSSRYLVKRTGEKVFLECVQDMDHENMFWYRQDPGLGLRLIYFSYDVKMKEKGDIPEGYSVSREKKERFSLILESASTNQTSMYLCASSPGTVRGETQYFGPGTRLLVL.